These 2 T cell receptor beta chains came from one sample sequenced in a study of tumor and adjacent non-tumor tissue in lung cancer. This sample's RNA came from whole unsorted tissue. The normal lung tissue was taken more than 3 cm from the tumor edge. The library came from three nested PCR rounds adapted from ARM-PCR protocols. TCRdb fed the multiplex PCR reads into MiXCR, producing one record per CDR3 protein. The repertoire has around 82,000 distinct CDR3 sequences, more than 80% of them found once; the top ten carry roughly half. The sequenced material came from distant non-tumor lung tissue. The receptors here all came from a man between 60 and 75 years old with non-small cell lung cancer.

In its sample, this clonotype was seen a few times. A read error may be the cause here, since a much bigger clone is one base away. The gene calls are TRBV5-4 and TRBJ2-3, with D maybe TRBD2 (5 bases). The CDR3 extends over 15 amino acids. The germline gives CDR1 SGHNT, CDR2 YYREEE (reference sequence). The CDR3 sequence: CARSFYGIGTDTQYF. The DNA for the CDR3 is TGTGCCAGGAGCTTTTACGGGATAGGCACAGATACGCAGTATTTT.

The V gene is TRBV20-1, the J gene TRBJ2-1; maybe TRBD1 (5 bases). Trimming took off 1 base at V and 8 bases at J, with 21 bases between the two ends. The CDR3 sequence is 16 residues long. Germline V gene lookup returns CDR1 DFQATT and CDR2 SNEGSKA (reference sequence). The CDR3 spells CSARARGRAKFDEQFF. The CDR3 bases are TGCAGTGCTAGAGCAAGGGGCCGGGCCAAGTTTGATGAGCAGTTCTTC.